This TCR beta chain was retrieved from a study of blood T cell repertoires in COVID-19. The CDR3 is 15 residues long. V lost 0 bases and J 4 bases, leaving 11 bases between the germline ends. CDR1 and CDR2 from the germline V gene are LGHNT and FRNRAP. Seattle's enrolled individuals joined amid active infection and were then monitored longitudinally. Generated by immunoSEQ multiplex PCR, the TCRdb table keeps only in-frame clones and is missing some. The sample has some 260,000 clones; approximately 88% are singletons. Sequencing was carried out using peripheral blood. The sequence was collected from a woman between 25 and 40 years old with COVID-19, enrolled during active disease. The chain couples TRBV12-5 to TRBJ2-3; TRBD2 is a possible D gene (6 bases). The CDR3 loop reads CASGLVRRDADTQYF. In DNA form, the CDR3 reads TGTGCTAGTGGTTTGGTACGGCGGGATGCAGATACGCAGTATTTT.